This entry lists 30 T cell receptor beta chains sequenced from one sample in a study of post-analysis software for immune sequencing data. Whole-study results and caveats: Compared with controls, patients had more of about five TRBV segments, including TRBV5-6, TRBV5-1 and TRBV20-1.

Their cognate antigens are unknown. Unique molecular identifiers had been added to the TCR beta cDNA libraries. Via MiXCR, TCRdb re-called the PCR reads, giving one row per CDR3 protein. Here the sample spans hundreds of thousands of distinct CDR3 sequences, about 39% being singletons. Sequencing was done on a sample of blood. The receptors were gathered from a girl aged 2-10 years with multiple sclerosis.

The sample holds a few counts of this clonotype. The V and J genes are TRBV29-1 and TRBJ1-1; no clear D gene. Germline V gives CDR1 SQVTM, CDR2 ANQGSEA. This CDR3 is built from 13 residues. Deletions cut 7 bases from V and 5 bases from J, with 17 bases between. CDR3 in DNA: TGCAGCGCTTCTGACCTCCTCGGGACTGAAGCTTTCTTT. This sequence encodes CSASDLLGTEAFF.

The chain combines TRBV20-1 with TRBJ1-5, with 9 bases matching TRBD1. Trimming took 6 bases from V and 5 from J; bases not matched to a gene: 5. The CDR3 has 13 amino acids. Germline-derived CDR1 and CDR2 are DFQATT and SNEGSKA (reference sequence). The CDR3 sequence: CSAWTGDDQPQHF. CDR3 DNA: TGCAGTGCCTGGACAGGGGACGATCAGCCCCAGCATTTT.

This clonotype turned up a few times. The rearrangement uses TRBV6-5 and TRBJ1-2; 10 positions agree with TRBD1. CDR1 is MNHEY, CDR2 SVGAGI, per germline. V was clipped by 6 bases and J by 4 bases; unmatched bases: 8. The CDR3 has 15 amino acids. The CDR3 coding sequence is TGTGCCAGCAGCAGAATGGGACAGGGGACCTATGGCTACACCTTC. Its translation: CASSRMGQGTYGYTF.

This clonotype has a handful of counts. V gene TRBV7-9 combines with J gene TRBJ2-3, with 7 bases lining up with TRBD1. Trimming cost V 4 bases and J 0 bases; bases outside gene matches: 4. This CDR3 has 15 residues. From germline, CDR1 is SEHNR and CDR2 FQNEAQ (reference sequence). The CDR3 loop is CASSYGQDSTDTQYF. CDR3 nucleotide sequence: TGTGCCAGCAGCTACGGACAGGATAGCACAGATACGCAGTATTTT.

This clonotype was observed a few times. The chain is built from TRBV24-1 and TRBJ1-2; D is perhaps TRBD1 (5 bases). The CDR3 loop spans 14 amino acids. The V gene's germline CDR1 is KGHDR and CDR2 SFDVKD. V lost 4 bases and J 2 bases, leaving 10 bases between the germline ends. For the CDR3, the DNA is TGTGCCACCAGTGACCCCGGGACGAACTATGGCTACACCTTC. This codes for CATSDPGTNYGYTF.

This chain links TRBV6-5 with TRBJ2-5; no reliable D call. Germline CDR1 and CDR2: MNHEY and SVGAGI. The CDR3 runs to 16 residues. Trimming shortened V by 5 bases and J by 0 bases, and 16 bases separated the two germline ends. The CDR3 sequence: CASSRYLGSYQETQYF. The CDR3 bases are TGTGCCAGCAGTAGATATTTGGGCAGCTACCAAGAGACCCAGTACTTC.

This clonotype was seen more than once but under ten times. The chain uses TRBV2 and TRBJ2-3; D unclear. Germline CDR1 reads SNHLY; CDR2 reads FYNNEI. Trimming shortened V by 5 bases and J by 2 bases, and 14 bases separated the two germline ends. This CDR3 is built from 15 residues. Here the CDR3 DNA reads TGTGCCAGCAGTTGGGTCCCAGAGGTCACAGATACGCAGTATTTT. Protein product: CASSWVPEVTDTQYF.

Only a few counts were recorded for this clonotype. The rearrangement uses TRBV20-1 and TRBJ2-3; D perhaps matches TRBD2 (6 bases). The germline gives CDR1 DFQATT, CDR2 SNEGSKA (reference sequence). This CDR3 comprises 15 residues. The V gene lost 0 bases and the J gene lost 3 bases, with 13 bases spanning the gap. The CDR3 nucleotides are TGCAGTGCTAGAGACAGACTAGTGCCGACAGATACGCAGTATTTT. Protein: CSARDRLVPTDTQYF.

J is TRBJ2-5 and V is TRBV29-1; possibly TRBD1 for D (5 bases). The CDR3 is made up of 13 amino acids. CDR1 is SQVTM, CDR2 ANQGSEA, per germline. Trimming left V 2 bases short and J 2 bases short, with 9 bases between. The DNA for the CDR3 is TGCAGCGTTGAAAGGCAGGGACAAGAGACCCAGTACTTC. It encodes CSVERQGQETQYF.

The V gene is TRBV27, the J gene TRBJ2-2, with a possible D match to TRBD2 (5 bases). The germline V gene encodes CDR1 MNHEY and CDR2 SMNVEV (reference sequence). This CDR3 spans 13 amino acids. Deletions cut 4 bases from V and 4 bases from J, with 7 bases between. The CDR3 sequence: CASSSGSTGELFF. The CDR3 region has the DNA TGTGCCAGCAGTTCGGGATCCACCGGGGAGCTGTTTTTT.

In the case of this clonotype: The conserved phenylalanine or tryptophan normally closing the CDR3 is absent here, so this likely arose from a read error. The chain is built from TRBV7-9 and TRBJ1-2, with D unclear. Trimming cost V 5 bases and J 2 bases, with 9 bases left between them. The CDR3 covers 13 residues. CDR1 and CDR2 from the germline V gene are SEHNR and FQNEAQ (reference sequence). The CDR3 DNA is TGTGCCAGCAGCCCCTCCTCAAACTATGGCTACACCGTC. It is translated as CASSPSSNYGYTV.

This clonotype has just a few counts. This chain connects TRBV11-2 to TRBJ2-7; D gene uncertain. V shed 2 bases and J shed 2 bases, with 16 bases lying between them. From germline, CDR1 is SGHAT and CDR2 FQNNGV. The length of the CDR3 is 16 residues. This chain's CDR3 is CASSLSTEYVAYEQYF. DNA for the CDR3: TGTGCCAGCAGCTTATCAACGGAATATGTGGCCTACGAGCAGTACTTC.

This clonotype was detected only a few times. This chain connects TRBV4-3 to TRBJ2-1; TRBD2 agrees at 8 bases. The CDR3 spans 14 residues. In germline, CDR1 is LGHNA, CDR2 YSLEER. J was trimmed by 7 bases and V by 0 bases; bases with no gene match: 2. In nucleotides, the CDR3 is TGCGCCAGCAGCCAAGATACGGGGGGGAATGAGCAGTTCTTC. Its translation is CASSQDTGGNEQFF.

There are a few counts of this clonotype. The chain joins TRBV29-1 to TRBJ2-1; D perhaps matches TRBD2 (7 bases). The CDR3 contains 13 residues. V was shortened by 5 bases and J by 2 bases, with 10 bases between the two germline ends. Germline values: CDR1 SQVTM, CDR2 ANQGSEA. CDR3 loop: CSVWGGTYNEQFF. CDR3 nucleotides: TGCAGCGTTTGGGGGGGCACCTACAATGAGCAGTTCTTC.

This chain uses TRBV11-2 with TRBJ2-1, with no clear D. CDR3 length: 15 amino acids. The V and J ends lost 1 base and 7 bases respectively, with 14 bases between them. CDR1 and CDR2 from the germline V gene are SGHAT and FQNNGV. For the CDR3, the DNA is TGTGCCAGCAGCTTAGCCACTACCCCGACGAATGAGCAGTTCTTC. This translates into CASSLATTPTNEQFF.

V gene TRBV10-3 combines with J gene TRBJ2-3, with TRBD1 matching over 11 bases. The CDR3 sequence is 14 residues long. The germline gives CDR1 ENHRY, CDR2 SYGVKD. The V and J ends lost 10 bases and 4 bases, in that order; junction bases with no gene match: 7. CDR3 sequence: CATWTGGISDTQYF. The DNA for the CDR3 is TGTGCCACCTGGACAGGGGGCATATCAGATACGCAGTATTTT.

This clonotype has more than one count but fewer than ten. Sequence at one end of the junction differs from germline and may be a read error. For the CDR3, the DNA is TGTGCCAGCAGCTTAGAGGCTAGAAACTATGGCTACACCTTC. It is translated as CASSLEARNYGYTF. The chain couples TRBV5-1 to TRBJ1-2; D unclear. Germline CDR1 reads SGHRS; CDR2 reads YFSETQ. The CDR3 covers 14 residues.

CDR3 bases: TGTGCCAGCAGCTTTTACAGGGGAGCCACTGAAGCTTTCTTT. Protein: CASSFYRGATEAFF. This chain joins TRBV7-2 and TRBJ1-1; 7 bases agree with TRBD1. This CDR3 comprises 14 residues. V lost 3 bases and J lost 4; bases outside the gene matches: 5. Germline V CDR1 and CDR2: SGHTA, FQGNSA.

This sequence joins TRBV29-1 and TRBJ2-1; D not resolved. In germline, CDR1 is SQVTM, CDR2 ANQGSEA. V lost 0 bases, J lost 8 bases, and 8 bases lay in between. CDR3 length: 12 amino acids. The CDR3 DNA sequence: TGCAGCGTTGAAGATCGTATACATGAGCAGTTCTTC. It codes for CSVEDRIHEQFF.

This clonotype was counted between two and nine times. The CDR3 reads CASSAQGASNEKLFF. The CDR3 DNA sequence: TGTGCCAGCAGTGCGCAAGGGGCGTCTAATGAAAAACTGTTTTTT. The V gene is TRBV12-3 or TRBV12-4, the J gene TRBJ1-4; perhaps TRBD1 as D (5 bases). This CDR3 is built from 15 residues. The ends were cut back, 5 bases at V and 3 bases at J, with 13 bases in the middle.

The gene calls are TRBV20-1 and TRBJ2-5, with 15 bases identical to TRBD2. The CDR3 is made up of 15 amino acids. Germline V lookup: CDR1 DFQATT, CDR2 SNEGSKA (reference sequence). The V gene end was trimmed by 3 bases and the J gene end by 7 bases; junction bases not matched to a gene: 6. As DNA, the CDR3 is TGCAGTGCTAGGGGACTAGCGGGAGGAGGAGGGACCCAGTACTTC. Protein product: CSARGLAGGGGTQYF.

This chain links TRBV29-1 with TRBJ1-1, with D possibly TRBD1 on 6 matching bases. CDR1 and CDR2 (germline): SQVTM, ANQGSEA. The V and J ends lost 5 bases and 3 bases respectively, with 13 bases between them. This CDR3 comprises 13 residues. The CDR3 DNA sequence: TGCAGCGTTTTCTCTTCAGGGGACACTGAAGCTTTCTTT. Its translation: CSVFSSGDTEAFF.

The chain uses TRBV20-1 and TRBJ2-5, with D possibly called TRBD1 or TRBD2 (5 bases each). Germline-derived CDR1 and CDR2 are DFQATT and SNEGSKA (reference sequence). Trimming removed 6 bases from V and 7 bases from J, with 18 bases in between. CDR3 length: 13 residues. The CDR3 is CSAPGPKSRTQYF. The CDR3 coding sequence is TGCAGTGCCCCGGGACCTAAATCGAGGACCCAGTACTTC.

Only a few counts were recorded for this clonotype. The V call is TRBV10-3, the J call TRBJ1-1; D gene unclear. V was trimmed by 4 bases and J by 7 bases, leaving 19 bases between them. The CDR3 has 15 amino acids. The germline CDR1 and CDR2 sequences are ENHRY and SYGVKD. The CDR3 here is CAISGAGEYVDEAFF. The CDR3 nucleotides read TGTGCCATCAGTGGGGCAGGAGAGTATGTGGATGAAGCTTTCTTT.

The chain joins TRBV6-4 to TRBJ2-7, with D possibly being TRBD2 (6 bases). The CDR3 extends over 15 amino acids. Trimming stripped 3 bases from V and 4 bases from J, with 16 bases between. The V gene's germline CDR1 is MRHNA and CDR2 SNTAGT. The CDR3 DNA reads TGTGCCAGCAGTGAAAATTGGGGGGACGGATACGAGCAGTACTTC. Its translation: CASSENWGDGYEQYF.

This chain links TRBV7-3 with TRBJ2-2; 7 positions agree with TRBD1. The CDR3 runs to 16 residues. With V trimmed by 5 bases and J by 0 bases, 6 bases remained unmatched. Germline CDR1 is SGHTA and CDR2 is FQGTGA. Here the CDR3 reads CASSPETGPNTGELFF. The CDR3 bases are TGTGCCAGCAGCCCGGAGACAGGGCCGAACACCGGGGAGCTGTTTTTT.

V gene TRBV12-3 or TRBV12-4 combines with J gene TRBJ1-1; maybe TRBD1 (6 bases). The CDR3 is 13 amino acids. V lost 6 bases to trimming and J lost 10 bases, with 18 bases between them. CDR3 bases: TGTGCCAGCAGACGCCGGTCGGGGGGCCGAGCTTTCTTT. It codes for CASRRRSGGRAFF.

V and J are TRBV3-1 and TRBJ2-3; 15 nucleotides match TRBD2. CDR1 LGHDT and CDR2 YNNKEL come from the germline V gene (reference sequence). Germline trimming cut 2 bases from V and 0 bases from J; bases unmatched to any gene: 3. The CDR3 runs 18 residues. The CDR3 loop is CASSQRTSGRGSTDTQYF. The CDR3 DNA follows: TGTGCCAGCAGCCAACGGACTAGCGGGAGGGGGAGCACAGATACGCAGTATTTT.

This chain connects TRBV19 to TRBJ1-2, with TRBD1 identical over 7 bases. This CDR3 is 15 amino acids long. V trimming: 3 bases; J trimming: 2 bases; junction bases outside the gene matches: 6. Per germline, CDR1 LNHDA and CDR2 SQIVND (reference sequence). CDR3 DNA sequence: TGTGCCAGTAGTATGGGGACAGTGCCCAACTATGGCTACACCTTC. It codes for CASSMGTVPNYGYTF.

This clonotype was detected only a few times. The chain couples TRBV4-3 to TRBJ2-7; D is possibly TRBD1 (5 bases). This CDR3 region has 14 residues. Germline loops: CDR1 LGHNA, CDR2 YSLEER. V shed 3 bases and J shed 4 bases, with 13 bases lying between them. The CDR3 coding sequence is TGCGCCAGCAGCCAGGCACGGACACCATACGAGCAGTACTTC. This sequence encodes CASSQARTPYEQYF.